This T cell receptor (beta chain) was sequenced for a study of cytomegalovirus exposure and HLA in healthy donors. After removal of 3 bases from V and 4 bases from J, the junction contained 14 bases not matched to a gene. The CDR3 is 17 residues long. CDR1 and CDR2 from the germline V gene are MGHRA and YSYEKL. This clone has only a few counts. Its antigen is unidentified. Study-wide results and limits: A later look showed TCR association rates differing by HLA locus, highest for DRB1 and lowest for HLA-C.

13 Jbeta primers and 60 Vbeta primers were used for the PCR. Data came from immunoSEQ multiplex PCR; TCRdb stores just in-frame clones and leaves some out. Of around 100,000 clones listed, about 83% are singletons. The chain carries TRBV4-1 and TRBJ2-7; TRBD2 aligns across 8 bases. This TCR was recovered from a female donor in good health and CMV-seropositive. Sequences were obtained from PBMCs. The CDR3 DNA reads TGCGCCAGCAGCCACGAGAGGGGACGCGGGAGGCTTTACGAGCAGTACTTC. Its protein is CASSHERGRGRLYEQYF.